The rows below give T cell receptor beta chains drawn from one sample of a study of T cell responses to AZD1222 COVID-19 vaccine. Using immunoSEQ multiplex PCR, the repertoire was profiled, and TCRdb retains in-frame clones only, with some absent. The sample has approximately 70,000 clones, roughly 88% seen once. The sample here was peripheral blood, taken on day 0 of AZD1222 vaccination. The receptors were gathered from an adult in good health. Both conserved end residues are part of each CDR3. Each record gives: J gene, D gene, V gene, clone size, CDR3 protein, CDR3 DNA. A D gene is named only where the DNA matches it firmly. A row's size may be missing; if present it is once, few, many or a size class.

TRBJ1-3 . TRBV5-6 . CASSLWGYGNTIYF TGTGCCAGCAGCTTGTGGGGGTATGGAAACACCATATATTTT
TRBJ1-1 . TRBV29-1 . CSVARERGTEAFF TGCAGCGTTGCCAGGGAGAGGGGCACTGAAGCTTTCTTT
TRBJ2-5 TRBD1 TRBV30 . CAWSETGGAGTQYF TGTGCCTGGAGCGAGACAGGGGGCGCGGGGACCCAGTACTTC
TRBJ2-2 TRBD1 TRBV6-5 . CASSWGDRRRTGELFF TGTGCCAGCAGTTGGGGGGACAGGAGGCGCACCGGGGAGCTGTTTTTT
TRBJ2-7 . TRBV15 . CATSRDWVMTYEQYF TGTGCCACCAGCAGAGATTGGGTGATGACCTACGAGCAGTACTTC
TRBJ2-7 TRBD1 TRBV19 few CASSTDRGSYEQYF TGTGCCAGTAGTACGGACAGGGGCTCCTACGAGCAGTACTTC
TRBJ2-7 TRBD2 TRBV7-2 . CASSLGISGGASQYEQYF TGTGCCAGCAGCTTAGGGATTAGCGGGGGGGCGAGTCAATACGAGCAGTACTTC
TRBJ2-3 . TRBV18 once CASSRLTSSTDTQYF TGTGCCAGCTCACGTTTAACTAGCAGCACAGATACGCAGTATTTT
TRBJ1-5 . TRBV2 . CASSEADSFNQPQHF TGTGCCAGCAGTGAAGCGGACAGCTTCAATCAGCCCCAGCATTTT
TRBJ2-1 TRBD2 TRBV5-1 . CASSSAGLVNEQFF TGCGCCAGCAGTTCCGCCGGACTAGTCAATGAGCAGTTCTTC
TRBJ1-3 . TRBV7-2 . CASSLQQGRNTIYF TGTGCCAGCAGCTTACAACAGGGAAGAAACACCATATATTTT
TRBJ1-1 TRBD1 TRBV19 . CASSAGTGGRNTEAFF TGTGCCAGTAGTGCAGGGACAGGGGGTCGGAACACTGAAGCTTTCTTT
TRBJ2-1 . TRBV28 . CASSFVSGTDQQFF TGTGCCAGCAGTTTTGTTAGCGGGACAGATCAGCAGTTCTTC
TRBJ1-1 . TRBV11-3 . CASSLGIGGTEAFF TGTGCCAGCAGCTTAGGCATAGGGGGAACTGAAGCTTTCTTT
TRBJ1-1 . TRBV4-2 . CASSQETRWGAPEAFF TGTGCCAGCAGCCAAGAAACTCGGTGGGGTGCCCCTGAAGCTTTCTTT
TRBJ1-3 . TRBV6-5 . CASSRGPGNTIYF TGTGCCAGCTCCAGGGGTCCCGGAAACACCATATATTTT
TRBJ1-1 . TRBV3-1/TRBV3-2 few CASSQGTGLFNTEAFF TGTGCCAGCAGCCAAGGAACAGGGTTATTCAACACTGAAGCTTTCTTT
TRBJ2-2 . TRBV29-1 few CSVDGVGELFF TGCAGCGTTGACGGAGTCGGGGAGCTGTTTTTT
TRBJ2-3 TRBD2 TRBV7-2 . CASSPLSGRKDTQYF TGTGCCAGCAGCCCACTTAGCGGGAGGAAAGATACGCAGTATTTT
TRBJ2-7 . TRBV9 once CASSVEQWSYEQYF TGTGCCAGCAGCGTAGAGCAATGGTCCTACGAGCAGTACTTC
TRBJ1-2 TRBD1 TRBV15 . CATSSPGRTGGNYGYTF TGTGCCACCAGCAGCCCAGGGCGGACAGGGGGCAACTATGGCTACACCTTC
TRBJ2-5 . TRBV24-1 . CATSDRDGGFATQYF TGTGCCACCAGTGATAGGGACGGCGGATTCGCGACCCAGTACTTC
TRBJ1-1 . TRBV5-4 . CASSLEVVNTEAFF TGTGCCAGCAGCTTGGAGGTAGTTAACACTGAAGCTTTCTTT
TRBJ2-5 . TRBV9 . CASSGLGETQYF TGTGCCAGCAGCGGGCTTGGGGAGACCCAGTACTTC
TRBJ2-7 . TRBV30 once CAWSVTSYEQYF TGTGCCTGGAGCGTCACATCCTACGAGCAGTACTTC
TRBJ1-1 . TRBV28 . CASMEGKTEAFF TGTGCCAGCATGGAGGGAAAGACTGAAGCTTTCTTT
TRBJ2-3 . TRBV5-1 . CASSEGPLTDTQYF TGCGCCAGCAGCGAGGGGCCGCTCACAGATACGCAGTATTTT
TRBJ2-7 . TRBV28 . CASSAPRSPSYEQYF TGTGCCAGCAGTGCTCCTAGGTCTCCTTCCTACGAGCAGTACTTC
TRBJ2-7 . TRBV18 . CASSPDSYEQYF TGTGCCAGCTCACCGGACAGCTACGAGCAGTACTTC